One sample yielded the 13 T cell receptor beta chains listed below, sequenced in a study of shared clonotypes between healthy human individuals. TCRdb's copy holds only in-frame clones and misses some; the assay was immunoSEQ multiplex PCR. The data contain 2 million to 2.5 million clones, over 85% of them singletons. Sequencing used naive CD4+ T cells from PBMCs. As to subset: CD45RA+ positively selected. Every receptor here comes from a man younger than 35 in good health. Some clones in this sample may be carry-over from other donors' samples.

The chain has TRBV4-1 and TRBJ2-5; D may be TRBD1 or TRBD2 (5 bases each). V was shortened by 7 bases and J by 4 bases, with 19 bases between the two germline ends. The CDR3 runs 15 residues. The V gene's germline CDR1 is MGHRA and CDR2 YSYEKL. For the CDR3, the DNA is TGCGCCAGCACGTTAGGCTGGGGCGAGGGAGAGACCCAGTACTTC. Its protein is CASTLGWGEGETQYF.

CDR3 loop: CASRATTPGELFF. As DNA, the CDR3 is TGTGCCAGCAGGGCGACCACCCCCGGGGAGCTGTTTTTT. The V call is TRBV6-6, the J call TRBJ2-2, with D unresolved. V lost 6 bases, J lost 6 bases, and 11 bases lay in between. Germline CDR1 reads MNHNY; CDR2 reads SVGAGI (reference sequence). The CDR3 length is 13 residues.

The V and J genes are TRBV28 and TRBJ1-2; TRBD1 agrees at 7 bases. The germline gives CDR1 MDHEN, CDR2 SYDVKM. The CDR3 length is 15 residues. The ends lost 4 bases at V and 6 bases at J; junction bases unmatched: 11. As DNA, the CDR3 is TGTGCCAGCAGTTCCGCCGGGACAGCCTTCGATGGCTACACCTTC. Protein: CASSSAGTAFDGYTF.

A few counts support this clone. The rearrangement uses TRBV6-4 and TRBJ1-5; TRBD1 might be the D (6 bases). The germline V gene has CDR1 MRHNA and CDR2 SNTAGT. This CDR3 is built from 13 residues. Trimming removed 4 bases from V and 6 bases from J, with 10 bases in between. The CDR3 sequence: CASSAGAGQPQHF. As DNA, the CDR3 is TGTGCCAGCAGTGCGGGGGCAGGTCAGCCCCAGCATTTT.

The rearrangement joins TRBV19 to TRBJ2-5; 12 bases are a match to TRBD2. Germline V CDR1 and CDR2: LNHDA, SQIVND (reference sequence). The V gene end was trimmed by 8 bases and the J gene end by 5 bases; junction bases not matched to a gene: 12. The CDR3 is 16 residues long. CDR3 in amino acids: CASLSLAGGDSETQYF. The CDR3 DNA is TGTGCCAGTCTGAGTCTAGCGGGAGGGGATAGCGAGACCCAGTACTTC.

The V and J genes are TRBV27 and TRBJ2-1; 8 nucleotides align to TRBD2. The CDR3 consists of 15 residues. With 8 bases clipped from V and 3 bases from J, the junction kept 9 bases outside the gene matches. The germline CDR1 and CDR2 sequences are MNHEY and SMNVEV (reference sequence). The chain's CDR3 is CASLLSGKNYNEQFF. CDR3 in DNA: TGTGCCAGCCTGCTTAGCGGGAAGAACTACAATGAGCAGTTCTTC.

This chain joins TRBV7-2 and TRBJ1-4, with TRBD1 as a possible D gene (5 bases). Germline V lookup: CDR1 SGHTA, CDR2 FQGNSA. This CDR3 is built from 16 residues. V was trimmed by 2 bases and J by 4 bases, leaving 14 bases between them. CDR3 sequence (DNA): TGTGCCAGCAGCTTACCACCGACAGATAATAATGAAAAACTGTTTTTT. Translating it yields CASSLPPTDNNEKLFF.

V is TRBV5-1 and J is TRBJ2-5, with D tentatively TRBD2 (6 bases). The CDR3 has 16 amino acids. V was pared by 4 bases and J by 5 bases, with 21 bases between. The V gene's germline CDR1 is SGHRS and CDR2 YFSETQ. The CDR3 DNA reads TGCGCCAGCAGCGGAGGGGAACAGCGACCCCAGGAGACCCAGTACTTC. It encodes CASSGGEQRPQETQYF.

The chain is built from TRBV25-1 and TRBJ1-3; D unresolved. Germline V gives CDR1 MGHDK, CDR2 SYGVNS. CDR3 length equals 15 residues. V lost 1 base and J 0 bases, leaving 7 bases between the germline ends. DNA of the CDR3: TGTGCCAGCAGTGAATTTACCAACTCTGGAAACACCATATATTTT. Translation: CASSEFTNSGNTIYF.

The chain has TRBV5-8 and TRBJ1-5; D is unresolved. V was cut by 3 bases and J by 2 bases, with 15 bases left in between. Germline V lookup: CDR1 SGHTS, CDR2 YDEGEE. CDR3 length: 16 amino acids. The CDR3 DNA is TGTGCCAGCAGCTGGGGTAGTGGGTTGGGCAATCAGCCCCAGCATTTT. Translated: CASSWGSGLGNQPQHF. Full variable domain (outside the CDR3, taken from reference TRBV5-8 and TRBJ1-5): EAGVTQSPTHLIKTRGQQATLRCSPISGHTSVYWYQQALGLGLQFLLWYDEGEERNRGNFPPRFSGRQFPNYSSELNVNALELEDSALYLCASSWGSGLGNQPQHFGDGTRLSIL.

The table lists this clone with a count of one. CDR3 loop: CAISPLAGVDGYTF. For the CDR3, the DNA is TGTGCCATCAGCCCCTTGGCAGGGGTGGATGGCTACACCTTC. This sequence joins TRBV10-3 and TRBJ1-2, with D possibly being TRBD1 (6 bases). Germline V lookup: CDR1 ENHRY, CDR2 SYGVKD. Trimming took off 6 bases at V and 6 bases at J, with 17 bases between the two ends. This CDR3 has 14 residues.

The chain couples TRBV19 to TRBJ2-2, with no clear D. CDR3 length: 13 amino acids. V was trimmed by 9 bases and J by 2 bases, leaving 10 bases between them. Germline CDR1 LNHDA, CDR2 SQIVND (reference sequence). The chain's CDR3 is CASSLQNTGELFF. CDR3 sequence (DNA): TGTGCCAGCTCACTACAAAACACCGGGGAGCTGTTTTTT.

In this sample, this clone turned up once. The gene calls are TRBV6-5 and TRBJ2-7, with 9 nucleotides matching TRBD1. Germline CDR1 is MNHEY and CDR2 is SVGAGI. The junction had 6 bases not matched to a gene; V was cut back by 3 bases and J by 3 bases. This CDR3 region has 15 residues. The CDR3 DNA follows: TGTGCCAGCAGTTATGGGGGGGGACAGGGCTACGAGCAGTACTTC. Amino acid sequence: CASSYGGGQGYEQYF.